The next 13 T cell receptor beta chains were all read from a single sample in a study of cytomegalovirus exposure and HLA in healthy donors. PCR employed 60 Vbeta and 13 Jbeta primers. Data came from immunoSEQ multiplex PCR; TCRdb stores just in-frame clones and leaves some out. The data show some 150,000 clones, approximately 70% seen once. The specimen was PBMCs. The receptor set was obtained from a human donor in good health.

The chain has TRBV4-1 and TRBJ2-7; D might be TRBD1 (6 bases). The V and J ends lost 1 base and 1 base respectively, with 17 bases between them. CDR1 and CDR2 from the germline V gene are MGHRA and YSYEKL. The CDR3 covers 17 residues. In DNA form, the CDR3 reads TGCGCCAGCAGCCAAGTGATACAGGGCGGTCATTCCTACGAGCAGTACTTC. Its translation is CASSQVIQGGHSYEQYF.

V is TRBV6-6 and J is TRBJ1-2; possibly TRBD1 for D (6 bases). Germline CDR1 reads MNHNY; CDR2 reads SVGAGI (reference sequence). The CDR3 has 13 amino acids. V shed 6 bases and J shed 6 bases, with 14 bases lying between them. This chain's CDR3 is CASSPTGSNGYTF. The CDR3 DNA reads TGTGCCAGCAGCCCCACAGGGAGTAATGGCTACACCTTC.

The V and J genes are TRBV7-6 and TRBJ2-7; 9 positions match TRBD1. The trim removed 5 bases at V and 1 base at J, leaving 9 bases unmatched. The CDR3 has 16 residues. CDR1 and CDR2 (germline): SGHVS, FNYEAQ. CDR3 coding DNA: TGTGCCAGCAGCCGTGGTGGACAGGGGCCTTCCTACGAGCAGTACTTC. It encodes CASSRGGQGPSYEQYF. The variable domain in full, completed from reference TRBV7-6 and TRBJ2-7, reads GAGVSQSPRYKVTKRGQDVALRCDPISGHVSLYWYRQALGQGPEFLTYFNYEAQQDKSGLPNDRFSAERPEGSISTLTIQRTEQRDSAMYRCASSRGGQGPSYEQYFGPGTRLTVT.

This clone was seen once. The chain joins TRBV4-3 to TRBJ2-3; D might be TRBD1 (6 bases). Germline CDR1 LGHNA, CDR2 YSLEER. The CDR3 is 16 residues long. With 4 bases removed from V and 1 base from J, the gap between germline ends came to 15 bases. The CDR3 reads CASSPMTGARTDTQYF. The CDR3 bases are TGCGCCAGCAGCCCCATGACAGGCGCCCGCACAGATACGCAGTATTTT.

This clone was found once. The J gene is TRBJ2-1, the V gene TRBV18, with D perhaps TRBD2 (5 bases). The ends were cut back, 4 bases at V and 4 bases at J, with 11 bases in the middle. Germline V lookup: CDR1 KGHSH, CDR2 LQKENI. The CDR3 length is 14 residues. The CDR3: CASSRARDYNEQFF. In DNA form, the CDR3 reads TGTGCCAGCTCACGTGCCCGGGATTACAATGAGCAGTTCTTC. Variable domain in full (rest from reference TRBV18 and TRBJ2-1): NAGVMQNPRHLVRRRGQEARLRCSPMKGHSHVYWYRQLPEEGLKFMVYLQKENIIDESGMPKERFSAEFPKEGPSILRIQQVVRGDSAAYFCASSRARDYNEQFFGPGTRLTVL.

This clone appeared a single time. The rearrangement uses TRBV18 and TRBJ2-5; TRBD1 is a possible D gene (5 bases). The V and J ends lost 5 bases and 1 base respectively, with 17 bases between them. Germline V gene sequence: CDR1 KGHSH, CDR2 LQKENI. The CDR3 loop spans 16 amino acids. CDR3 in amino acids: CASSAFQGPPQETQYF. The CDR3 DNA is TGTGCCAGCTCAGCTTTTCAGGGTCCACCCCAAGAGACCCAGTACTTC. The variable domain in full, completed from reference TRBV18 and TRBJ2-5, reads NAGVMQNPRHLVRRRGQEARLRCSPMKGHSHVYWYRQLPEEGLKFMVYLQKENIIDESGMPKERFSAEFPKEGPSILRIQQVVRGDSAAYFCASSAFQGPPQETQYFGPGTRLLVL.

The chain employs TRBV29-1 and TRBJ1-2; D perhaps matches TRBD1 (6 bases). V lost 6 bases and J 5 bases, leaving 10 bases between the germline ends. Looked up from germline, CDR1 is SQVTM and CDR2 is ANQGSEA. This CDR3 has 11 amino acids. In DNA, the CDR3 is TGCAGCGTACAGGGCCCGTATGGCTACACCTTC. Translating gives CSVQGPYGYTF.

The J gene is TRBJ1-6, the V gene TRBV19; 9 bases map to TRBD1. J gave up 8 bases and V 9 bases, and 2 bases lay outside the gene matches. The CDR3 covers 12 residues. Germline assignment: CDR1 LNHDA and CDR2 SQIVND (reference sequence). This CDR3 reads CASRDRDSPLHF. CDR3 DNA: TGTGCCAGCAGGGACAGGGATTCACCCCTCCACTTT.

The V and J genes are TRBV6-5 and TRBJ1-1; possible D gene TRBD1, 5 bases. Trimming removed 5 bases at V and 2 bases at J, with 12 bases between. CDR3 length: 14 amino acids. CDR1 and CDR2 (germline): MNHEY, SVGAGI. The CDR3 sequence: CASSDRGLNTEAFF. The CDR3 DNA sequence: TGTGCCAGCAGTGACCGGGGACTAAACACTGAAGCTTTCTTT.

The rearrangement joins TRBV9 to TRBJ1-1, with 7 nucleotides matching TRBD1. V lost 4 bases and J lost 3; bases outside the gene matches: 3. This CDR3 has 13 residues. Germline lookup yields CDR1 SGDLS and CDR2 YYNGEE. CDR3 DNA: TGTGCCAGCAGCCCCAGGGGGGACACTGAAGCTTTCTTT. This encodes CASSPRGDTEAFF.

This clone was found a few times. The chain is built from TRBV10-1 and TRBJ2-5, with D maybe TRBD2 (6 bases). Trimming pared 2 bases from V and 5 bases from J, leaving 9 bases between. This CDR3 is built from 13 residues. From germline, CDR1 is WNHNN and CDR2 SYGVQD (reference sequence). The CDR3 DNA is TGCGCCAGCAGTGAGGGGGGGAGGGAGACCCAGTACTTC. As protein: CASSEGGRETQYF.

V and J are TRBV14 and TRBJ2-7; maybe TRBD2 (5 bases). CDR1 is SGHDN and CDR2 is FVKESK in the germline V gene. Trimming cost V 5 bases and J 0 bases, with 5 bases left between them. The CDR3 is 12 residues long. CDR3 protein: CASSDYSYEQYF. The CDR3 coding sequence is TGTGCCAGCAGCGACTACTCCTACGAGCAGTACTTC.

The gene calls are TRBV9 and TRBJ2-7, with a possible D match to TRBD1 (5 bases). V was cut by 0 bases and J by 0 bases, with 10 bases left in between. The CDR3 runs to 15 residues. The germline V gene has CDR1 SGDLS and CDR2 YYNGEE. CDR3 nucleotide sequence: TGTGCCAGCAGCGTAGGGGGCTCTAGCTCCTACGAGCAGTACTTC. It is translated as CASSVGGSSSYEQYF.